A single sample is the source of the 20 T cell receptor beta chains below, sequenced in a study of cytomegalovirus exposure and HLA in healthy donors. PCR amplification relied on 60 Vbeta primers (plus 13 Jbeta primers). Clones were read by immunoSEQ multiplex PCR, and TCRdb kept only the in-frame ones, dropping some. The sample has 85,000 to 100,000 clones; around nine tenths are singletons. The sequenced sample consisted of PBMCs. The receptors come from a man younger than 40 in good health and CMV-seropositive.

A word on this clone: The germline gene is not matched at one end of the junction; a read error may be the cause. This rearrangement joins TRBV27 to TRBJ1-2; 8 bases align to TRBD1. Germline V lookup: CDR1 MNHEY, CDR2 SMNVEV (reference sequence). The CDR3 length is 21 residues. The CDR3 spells CASSLPHRTDKNGTGCDGYTF. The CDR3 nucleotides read TGTGCCAGCAGTTTACCGCACCGAACGGACAAGAACGGGACAGGTTGTGATGGTTACACCTTC.

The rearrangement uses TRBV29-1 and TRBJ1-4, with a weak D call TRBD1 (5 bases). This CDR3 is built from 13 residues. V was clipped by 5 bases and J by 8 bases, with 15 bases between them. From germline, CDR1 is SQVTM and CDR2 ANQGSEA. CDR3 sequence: CSVPREEGEKLFF. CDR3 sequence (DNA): TGCAGCGTTCCAAGAGAGGAGGGGGAAAAACTGTTTTTT.

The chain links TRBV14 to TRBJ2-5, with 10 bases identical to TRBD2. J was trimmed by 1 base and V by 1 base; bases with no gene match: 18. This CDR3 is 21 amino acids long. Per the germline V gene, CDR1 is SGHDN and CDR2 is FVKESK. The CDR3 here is CASSQASLMVPLAGPQETQYF. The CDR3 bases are TGTGCCAGCAGCCAAGCCTCCCTTATGGTCCCACTAGCGGGACCCCAAGAGACCCAGTACTTC.

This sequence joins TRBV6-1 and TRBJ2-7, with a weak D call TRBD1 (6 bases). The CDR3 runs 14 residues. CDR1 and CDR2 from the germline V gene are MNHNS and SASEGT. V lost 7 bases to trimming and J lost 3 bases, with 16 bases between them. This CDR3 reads CASTRGGPVYEQYF. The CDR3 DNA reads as TGTGCCAGCACTCGAGGGGGACCTGTCTACGAGCAGTACTTC.

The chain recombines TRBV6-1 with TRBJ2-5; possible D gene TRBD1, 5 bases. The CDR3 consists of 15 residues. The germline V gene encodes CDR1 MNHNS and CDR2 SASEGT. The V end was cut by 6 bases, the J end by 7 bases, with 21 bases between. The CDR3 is CASSESTETLGTQYF. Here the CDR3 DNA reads TGTGCCAGCAGCGAGTCGACAGAAACCTTGGGGACCCAGTACTTC.

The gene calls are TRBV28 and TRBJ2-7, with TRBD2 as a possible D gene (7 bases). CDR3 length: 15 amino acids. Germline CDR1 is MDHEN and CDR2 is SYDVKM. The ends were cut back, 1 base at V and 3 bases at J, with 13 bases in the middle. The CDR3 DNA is TGTGCCAGCAGTTTATCGGGGGCTAGCGGCTACGAGCAGTACTTC. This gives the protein CASSLSGASGYEQYF.

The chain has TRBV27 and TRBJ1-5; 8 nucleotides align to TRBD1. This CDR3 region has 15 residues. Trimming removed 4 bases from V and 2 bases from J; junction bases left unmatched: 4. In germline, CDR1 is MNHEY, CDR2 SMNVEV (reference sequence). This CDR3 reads CASSSDRDGNQPQHF. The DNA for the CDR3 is TGTGCCAGCAGTTCGGACAGGGATGGCAATCAGCCCCAGCATTTT.

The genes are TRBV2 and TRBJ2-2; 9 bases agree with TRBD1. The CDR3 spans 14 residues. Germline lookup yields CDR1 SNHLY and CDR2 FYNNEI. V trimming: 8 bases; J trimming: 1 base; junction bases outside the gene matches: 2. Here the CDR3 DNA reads TGTGCCAGCCCGGGACAGGGGAACACCGGGGAGCTGTTTTTT. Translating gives CASPGQGNTGELFF.

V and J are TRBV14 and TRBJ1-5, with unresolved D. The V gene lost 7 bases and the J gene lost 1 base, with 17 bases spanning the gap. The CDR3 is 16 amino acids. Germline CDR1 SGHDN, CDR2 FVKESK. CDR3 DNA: TGTGCCAGCACCTATACTCCACTAGGGAGCAATCAGCCCCAGCATTTT. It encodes CASTYTPLGSNQPQHF.

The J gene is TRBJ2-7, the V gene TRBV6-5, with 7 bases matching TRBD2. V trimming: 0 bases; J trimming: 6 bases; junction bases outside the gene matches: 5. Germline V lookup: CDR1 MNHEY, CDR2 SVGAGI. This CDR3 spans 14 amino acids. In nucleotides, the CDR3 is TGTGCCAGCAGTTACTCACGATGGGGGGGCGAGCAGTACTTC. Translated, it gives CASSYSRWGGEQYF.

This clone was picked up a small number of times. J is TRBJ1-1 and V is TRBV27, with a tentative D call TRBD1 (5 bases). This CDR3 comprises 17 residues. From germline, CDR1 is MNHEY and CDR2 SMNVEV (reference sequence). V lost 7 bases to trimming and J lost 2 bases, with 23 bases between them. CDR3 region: CASTAGGVGGGNTEAFF. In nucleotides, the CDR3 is TGTGCCAGCACGGCCGGGGGGGTGGGTGGAGGAAACACTGAAGCTTTCTTT.

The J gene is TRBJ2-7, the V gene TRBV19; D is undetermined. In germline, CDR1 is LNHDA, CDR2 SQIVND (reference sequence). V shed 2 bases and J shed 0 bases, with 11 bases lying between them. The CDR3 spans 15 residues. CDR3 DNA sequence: TGTGCCAGTAGTATATTGGCAGAAATCTCCTACGAGCAGTACTTC. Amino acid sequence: CASSILAEISYEQYF.

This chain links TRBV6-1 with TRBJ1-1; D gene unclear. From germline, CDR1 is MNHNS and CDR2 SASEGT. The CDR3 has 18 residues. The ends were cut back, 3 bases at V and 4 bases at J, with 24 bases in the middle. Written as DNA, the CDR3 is TGTGCCAGCAGTGAGGGAGGCATCCGGGAACGGACGCGCACTGAAGCTTTCTTT. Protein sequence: CASSEGGIRERTRTEAFF.

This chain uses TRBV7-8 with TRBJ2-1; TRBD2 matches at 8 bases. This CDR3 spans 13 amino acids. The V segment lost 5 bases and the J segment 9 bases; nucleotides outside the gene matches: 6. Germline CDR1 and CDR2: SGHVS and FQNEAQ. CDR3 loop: CASSPTSAGEQFF. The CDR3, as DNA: TGTGCCAGCAGCCCGACTAGCGCGGGTGAGCAGTTCTTC.

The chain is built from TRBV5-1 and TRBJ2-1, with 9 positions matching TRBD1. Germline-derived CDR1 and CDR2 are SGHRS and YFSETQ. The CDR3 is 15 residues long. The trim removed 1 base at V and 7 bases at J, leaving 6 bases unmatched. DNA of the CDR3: TGCGCCAGCAGCTTGCTCGGGACAGGGACTAATGAGCAGTTCTTC. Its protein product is CASSLLGTGTNEQFF.

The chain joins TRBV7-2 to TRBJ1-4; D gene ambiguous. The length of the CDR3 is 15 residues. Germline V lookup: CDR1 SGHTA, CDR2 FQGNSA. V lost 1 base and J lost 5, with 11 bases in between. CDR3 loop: CASSLVLGRNEKLFF. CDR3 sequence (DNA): TGTGCCAGCAGCTTAGTGCTCGGGAGAAATGAAAAACTGTTTTTT.

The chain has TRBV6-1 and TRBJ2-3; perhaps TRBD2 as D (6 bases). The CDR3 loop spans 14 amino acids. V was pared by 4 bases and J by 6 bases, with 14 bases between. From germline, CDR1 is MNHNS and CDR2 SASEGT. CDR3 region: CASSVVGAGDTQYF. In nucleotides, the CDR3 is TGTGCCAGCAGTGTGGTCGGGGCGGGGGATACGCAGTATTTT.

The CDR3 reads CASSLTGDSGNTIYF. DNA of the CDR3: TGTGCCAGCAGCTTGACAGGGGACTCTGGAAACACCATATATTTT. The J gene is TRBJ1-3, the V gene TRBV5-6, with 7 positions matching TRBD1. The germline V gene has CDR1 SGHDT and CDR2 YYEEEE. With 1 base clipped from V and 0 bases from J, the junction kept 1 base outside the gene matches. The CDR3 is 15 residues long.

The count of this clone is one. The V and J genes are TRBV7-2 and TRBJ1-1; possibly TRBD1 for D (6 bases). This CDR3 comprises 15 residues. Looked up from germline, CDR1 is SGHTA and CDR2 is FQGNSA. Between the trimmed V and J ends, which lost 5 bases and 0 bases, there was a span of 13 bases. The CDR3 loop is CASSLTTGMNTEAFF. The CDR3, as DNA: TGTGCCAGCAGCCTCACGACAGGAATGAACACTGAAGCTTTCTTT. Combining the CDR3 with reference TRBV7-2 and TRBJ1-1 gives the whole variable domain GAGVSQSPSNKVTEKGKDVELRCDPISGHTALYWYRQSLGQGLEFLIYFQGNSAPDKSGLPSDRFSAERTGGSVSTLTIQRTQQEDSAVYLCASSLTTGMNTEAFFGQGTRLTVV.

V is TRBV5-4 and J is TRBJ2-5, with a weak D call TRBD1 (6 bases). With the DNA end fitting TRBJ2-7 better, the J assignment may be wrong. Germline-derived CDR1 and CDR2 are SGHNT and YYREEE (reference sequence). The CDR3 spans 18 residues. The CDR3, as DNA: TGTGCCAGCAGCTTGGTCAGGGGCTCATCCCACCATTCCTACGAGCAGTACTTC. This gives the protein CASSLVRGSSHHSYEQYF.